This TCR beta chain was retrieved from a study of cytomegalovirus exposure and HLA in healthy donors. General study findings and limits: Some TCR beta chains (around 180 of them) were listed as cytomegalovirus-associated.

As for this clone: Its antigen is as yet unknown.

V lost 5 bases, J lost 8 bases, and 15 bases lay in between. The CDR3 totals 13 residues. Germline loops: CDR1 MNHEY, CDR2 SVGAGI. The PCR had 60 Vbeta and 13 Jbeta primers. Measured with immunoSEQ multiplex PCR; TCRdb has only the in-frame clones, and not every one. The sample yields 150,000 to 200,000 clones, more than 60% seen once. The sequence came from a man aged 18 to 30 in good health and CMV-seronegative. Source material: PBMCs. The V gene is TRBV6-5, the J gene TRBJ1-2; the D is unclear. The CDR3 nucleotides are TGTGCCAGCAGTCCTCAAAGCCTTATGGGCTACACCTTC. Translating it yields CASSPQSLMGYTF.